This TCR beta chain was captured by sequencing in a study of blood T cell repertoires in COVID-19. Study as a whole: Spain, Italy and the United States supplied samples that represented acute and convalescent COVID-19. PBMCs, B-cell-depleted T cells, or T cells provided the cDNA or gDNA that made up the material.

CDR1 and CDR2 (germline): GTSNPN, SVGIG (reference sequence). V shed 3 bases and J shed 7 bases, with 12 bases lying between them. This CDR3 has 12 amino acids. In the original workflow: Using reference gene primer amplification, nucleated cell counts were estimated. Repertoires were generated with immunoSEQ multiplex PCR, while TCRdb's copy carries only in-frame clones and drops some. V and J calls and clone size come straight from that table; D and trimming were deduced from the DNA. Of roughly 66,000 clones listed, approximately 84% were seen once; the top ten hold around 4.3%. This clone was recorded once.

The sequencing sample was made of peripheral blood. The V and J genes are TRBV30 and TRBJ1-1; D gene uncertain. The sequence was collected from a woman aged 55-69 years with acute or convalescent COVID-19. The CDR3 nucleotides are TGTGCCTGGAGAGATCACTATCTTGAAGCTTTCTTT. Amino acid sequence: CAWRDHYLEAFF.